The rows below give T cell receptor beta chains drawn from one sample of a study of blood T cells in healthy people across ages. TCRdb ran MiXCR on the 5' RACE reads and lists one entry per CDR3 protein. The sample consists of some 1.8 million distinct CDR3 sequences, roughly 43% of them appearing once. The specimen was blood. These receptors came from a human donor in good health. CDR3s include the opening cysteine and the closing phenylalanine or tryptophan. Fields, in order: clone size, D gene, J gene, CDR3 length, V gene, CDR3 DNA, CDR3 protein. D genes are given only for firm matches. Clone size is not always given. Where it is, it says once, few, many or a class for expanded clones.

size: NA; D: NA; J: TRBJ2-5; length: 15; V: TRBV5-6; DNA: TGTGCCAGCAGCTTGGATTTGGGACTCAAAGAGACCCAGTACTTC; CDR3: CASSLDLGLKETQYF
size: NA; D: NA; J: TRBJ2-6; length: 17; V: TRBV7-2; DNA: TGTGCCAGCAGCTTAGGGCAGTTCTACTCTGGGGCCAACGTCCTGACTTTC; CDR3: CASSLGQFYSGANVLTF
size: NA; D: TRBD1; J: TRBJ2-5; length: 14; V: TRBV5-1; DNA: TGCGCCAGCAGCTATAAGGGACAGCAAGAGACCCAGTACTTC; CDR3: CASSYKGQQETQYF
size: NA; D: NA; J: TRBJ2-5; length: 13; V: TRBV29-1; DNA: TGCGGCGTTGATGTGGGAGACCCAGAGACCCAGTACTTC; CDR3: CGVDVGDPETQYF
size: few; D: TRBD1; J: TRBJ2-5; length: 13; V: TRBV20-1; DNA: TGCAGTGCAGAGACAGGGGGCCCAGAGACCCAGTACTTC; CDR3: CSAETGGPETQYF
size: NA; D: TRBD1; J: TRBJ1-2; length: 15; V: TRBV10-3; DNA: TGTGTCATCAGTGGGACAGGCGCTATCCTATATGGCTACACCTTC; CDR3: CVISGTGAILYGYTF
size: NA; D: TRBD2; J: TRBJ2-3; length: 17; V: TRBV7-2; DNA: TGTGTCAGCAGCTTAGAAGGTAGCGGGGGGACCACAGATACGCAGTATTTT; CDR3: CVSSLEGSGGTTDTQYF
size: NA; D: NA; J: TRBJ1-2; length: 14; V: TRBV3-1; DNA: TGTGCCAGCAGCCGGGACGGCCGAGATTATGGCTACACCTTC; CDR3: CASSRDGRDYGYTF
size: NA; D: NA; J: TRBJ1-1; length: 15; V: TRBV4-3; DNA: TGCGCCAGCAGCCAAGAGGGTTTTGCGAACACTGAAGCTTTCTTT; CDR3: CASSQEGFANTEAFF
size: few; D: TRBD2; J: TRBJ2-5; length: 17; V: TRBV12-3/TRBV12-4; DNA: TGTGCCAGCAGCTTACGCTACCAGCCGGGGGGGAGGGAGACCCAGTACTTC; CDR3: CASSLRYQPGGRETQYF
size: NA; D: TRBD2; J: TRBJ2-1; length: 16; V: TRBV10-3; DNA: TGTGCCATCAGAGAGACTAGCGGGGCCTCCTACAATGGGCAGTTCTTC; CDR3: CAIRETSGASYNGQFF
size: few; D: NA; J: TRBJ2-2; length: 15; V: TRBV28; DNA: TGTGCCAGCAGTTTAGGGGGGTCGTACACCGGGGAGCTGTTTTTT; CDR3: CASSLGGSYTGELFF
size: few; D: TRBD1; J: TRBJ1-2; length: 15; V: TRBV3-1; DNA: TGTGCCAGCAGCCAAACAATCAGGGGGAACTATGGCTACACCTTC; CDR3: CASSQTIRGNYGYTF
size: few; D: NA; J: TRBJ1-1; length: 15; V: TRBV5-1; DNA: TGCGCCAGCAGCTTGGTGGCAGGGAGGAACACTGAAGCTTTCTTT; CDR3: CASSLVAGRNTEAFF
size: NA; D: NA; J: TRBJ2-4; length: 13; V: TRBV28; DNA: TGTGCCAGCGAACCTGCGGGCCAGCGGGTGCAGTACTTC; CDR3: CASEPAGQRVQYF
size: NA; D: NA; J: TRBJ2-3; length: 14; V: TRBV5-1; DNA: TGCGCCAGCAGCCTGCAAGGTCGAGGCGGGGTACCGTATTTT; CDR3: CASSLQGRGGVPYF
size: NA; D: NA; J: TRBJ2-1; length: 14; V: TRBV2; DNA: TGTGCCAGCAGTGGACGCAGCGGGCGGAATGAGCAGTTCTTC; CDR3: CASSGRSGRNEQFF
size: few; D: NA; J: TRBJ2-7; length: 13; V: TRBV20-1; DNA: TGCAGTGCTAGCTCTTCTCACGCCTACGAGCAGTACTTC; CDR3: CSASSSHAYEQYF
size: few; D: NA; J: TRBJ2-7; length: 13; V: TRBV7-2; DNA: TGTGCCAGCACCCTTGGGGCCCTCTACGAGCAGTACTTC; CDR3: CASTLGALYEQYF
size: few; D: NA; J: TRBJ1-6; length: 17; V: TRBV2; DNA: TGTGCCAGCACCAAAGGGGTTACAAGCTCCTATAATTCACCCCTCCACTTT; CDR3: CASTKGVTSSYNSPLHF
size: NA; D: NA; J: TRBJ2-1; length: 13; V: TRBV30; DNA: TGTGCCTGGAGTGCCGCGGCCTACAATGAGCAGTTCTTC; CDR3: CAWSAAAYNEQFF
size: few; D: TRBD1; J: TRBJ1-1; length: 14; V: TRBV6-1; DNA: TGTGCCAGCAGTGCGGACAGGACGAACACTGAAGCTTTCTTT; CDR3: CASSADRTNTEAFF
size: NA; D: NA; J: TRBJ1-5; length: 17; V: TRBV7-7; DNA: TGTGCTAGCAGCTTAGATGTCAGGGAGAGAGGCAATCAGCCCCAGCATTTT; CDR3: CASSLDVRERGNQPQHF
size: NA; D: NA; J: TRBJ2-2; length: 14; V: TRBV5-6; DNA: TGTGCCAGCAGCTTGTTCGGGGCGGACGGGGAGCTGTTTTTT; CDR3: CASSLFGADGELFF
size: NA; D: NA; J: TRBJ1-1; length: 12; V: TRBV6-6; DNA: TGTGCCAGCAGTTACTCACAGACTGAAGCTTTCTTT; CDR3: CASSYSQTEAFF
size: few; D: TRBD2; J: TRBJ2-1; length: 17; V: TRBV7-2; DNA: TGTGCCAGCAGCTTCCACTCCGGGACTAGCGGGCACAATGAGCAGTTCTTC; CDR3: CASSFHSGTSGHNEQFF
size: NA; D: TRBD1; J: TRBJ1-2; length: 16; V: TRBV7-2; DNA: TGTGCCAGCAGTTGGGGACAGGGGGCATCGGGCTATGGCTACACCTTC; CDR3: CASSWGQGASGYGYTF
size: NA; D: NA; J: TRBJ1-1; length: 14; V: TRBV27; DNA: TGTGCCAGCAGTTTCTCCCACAAGAACACTGAAGCTTTCTTT; CDR3: CASSFSHKNTEAFF
size: few; D: NA; J: TRBJ2-1; length: 14; V: TRBV18; DNA: TGTGCCAGCTCTCCATCGGGGGTCACCAATGAGCAGTTCTTC; CDR3: CASSPSGVTNEQFF
size: NA; D: NA; J: TRBJ2-7; length: 15; V: TRBV9; DNA: TGTGCCAGCAGCGTCAGCCAGGGGAGCTCCTACGAGCAGTACTTC; CDR3: CASSVSQGSSYEQYF
size: few; D: NA; J: TRBJ2-3; length: 12; V: TRBV7-8; DNA: TGTGCCAGCAGCCCCAACAAGGATACGCAGTATTTT; CDR3: CASSPNKDTQYF
size: NA; D: TRBD2; J: TRBJ2-3; length: 17; V: TRBV5-1; DNA: TGCGCCAGCAGGACCGGGACTAGTCTTTCTAGCACAGATACGCAGTATTTT; CDR3: CASRTGTSLSSTDTQYF
size: NA; D: TRBD2; J: TRBJ2-5; length: 18; V: TRBV11-2; DNA: TGTGCCAGCAGCTCTGTAGCGGGGAGAATAGAGGATGTAGAGACCCAGTACTTC; CDR3: CASSSVAGRIEDVETQYF
size: NA; D: NA; J: TRBJ1-6; length: 17; V: TRBV6-2/TRBV6-3; DNA: TGTGCCAGCAGTTCCGACGGCCCGAGCTCCTATAATTCACCCCTCCACTTT; CDR3: CASSSDGPSSYNSPLHF
size: NA; D: NA; J: TRBJ1-2; length: 15; V: TRBV7-2; DNA: TGTGCCAGCAGCTTAGACTTTTCAGGTGGCTATGGCTACACCTTC; CDR3: CASSLDFSGGYGYTF
size: NA; D: NA; J: TRBJ1-1; length: 15; V: TRBV3-1; DNA: TGTGCTAGCAGCCAAAGAGCAAATTCGAGGACTGAAGCTTTCTTT; CDR3: CASSQRANSRTEAFF
size: NA; D: NA; J: TRBJ2-7; length: 16; V: TRBV7-9; DNA: TGTGCCAGCAGCGACCCAGGGGCGGGGCTCTTGTACGAGCAGTACTTC; CDR3: CASSDPGAGLLYEQYF
size: few; D: NA; J: TRBJ2-1; length: 15; V: TRBV15; DNA: TGTGCCACCAGCTCCTCGCGGGTTGCCTACAATGAGCAGTTCTTC; CDR3: CATSSSRVAYNEQFF
size: NA; D: NA; J: TRBJ2-1; length: 14; V: TRBV20-1; DNA: TGCAGTGTCAAAACCGGGACTGCCTACAATGAGCAGTTCTTC; CDR3: CSVKTGTAYNEQFF
size: NA; D: NA; J: TRBJ1-4; length: 17; V: TRBV7-9; DNA: TGTGCCAGCAGTCCATCCACCGGACGGACCGTCTATGAAAAACTGTTTTTT; CDR3: CASSPSTGRTVYEKLFF
size: few; D: TRBD1; J: TRBJ2-7; length: 14; V: TRBV7-9; DNA: TGTGCCAGCAGACCGGGACAGGGGTCAACCCGAGAGTACTTC; CDR3: CASRPGQGSTREYF
size: NA; D: TRBD2; J: TRBJ2-1; length: 16; V: TRBV4-1; DNA: TGCGCCAGCAGCCAAGTCGGGGGGGCGGCATACAATGAGCAGTTCTTC; CDR3: CASSQVGGAAYNEQFF
size: NA; D: NA; J: TRBJ2-3; length: 15; V: TRBV15; DNA: TGTGCCACCAGCAGAGCCGGCCTGAGCACAGATACGCAGTATTTT; CDR3: CATSRAGLSTDTQYF
size: few; D: NA; J: TRBJ1-2; length: 14; V: TRBV20-1; DNA: TGCAGTGCTAGTGGCGGGGAGGGGAACTATGGCTACACCTTC; CDR3: CSASGGEGNYGYTF
size: few; D: NA; J: TRBJ2-7; length: 13; V: TRBV7-9; DNA: TGTGCCAGCAGCCCCGGGTCGGGTGGCGAGCAGTACTTC; CDR3: CASSPGSGGEQYF
size: few; D: TRBD1; J: TRBJ1-1; length: 16; V: TRBV18; DNA: TGTGCCAGCTCACCGCGATTACAGGGGGCGAACACTGAAGCTTTCTTT; CDR3: CASSPRLQGANTEAFF